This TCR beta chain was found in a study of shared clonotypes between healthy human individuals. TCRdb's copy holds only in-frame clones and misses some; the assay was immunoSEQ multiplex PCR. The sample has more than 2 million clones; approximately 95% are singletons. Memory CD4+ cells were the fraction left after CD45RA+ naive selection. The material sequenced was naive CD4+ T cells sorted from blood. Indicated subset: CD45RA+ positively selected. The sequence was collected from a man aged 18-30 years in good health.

CDR3 residues: CASTFRANSYEQYF. The CDR3 coding sequence is TGTGCCAGCACCTTCCGGGCCAACTCCTACGAGCAGTACTTC. This sequence joins TRBV28 and TRBJ2-7; D is uncertain. Trimming removed 7 bases from V and 0 bases from J, with 13 bases in between. Germline V CDR1 and CDR2: MDHEN, SYDVKM. This CDR3 region has 14 residues.